This T cell receptor beta chain originates from a study of cytomegalovirus exposure and HLA in healthy donors. Whole-study results and caveats: On later analysis, the bulk of CMV-associated TCR beta chains appeared to be HLA-restricted. HLA allele associations emerged for around 15,000 TCR beta sequences in a later analysis, at 0.05 false discovery rate.

PCR primers comprised 60 Vbeta and 13 Jbeta primers. Sequenced by immunoSEQ multiplex PCR; TCRdb stores in-frame clones only, minus some. The repertoire holds some 150,000 clones, with over 75% as singletons. Germline V gene lookup returns CDR1 SGHTA and CDR2 FQGNSA. The CDR3 covers 17 residues. V shed 5 bases and J 0 bases; nucleotides not matched to a gene: 8. This clone was observed a handful of times. Its antigen is not known. Nominal health characterized the donors when sampled, though unrecorded immune exposures were likely. The sample taken for sequencing was PBMCs. This receptor was taken from a woman aged 25 to 45 in good health and CMV-seronegative. This rearrangement joins TRBV7-2 to TRBJ2-1, with 9 bases aligning to TRBD1. The CDR3 reads CASSPRQGDSSYNEQFF. The CDR3 coding sequence is TGTGCCAGCAGCCCCCGACAGGGGGACAGCTCCTACAATGAGCAGTTCTTC.